This T cell receptor beta chain was identified in a study of shared clonotypes between healthy human individuals. Findings of the study overall: Since donors were few, the genetic and exposure-history diversity represented was limited.

In the naive CD8 group, cells lacked CD45RO and were positively selected for CCR7, so terminally differentiated effector memory CD45RA+ cells were left out. The CDR3 runs 13 residues. Trimming stripped 1 base from V and 5 bases from J, with 6 bases between. Germline V lookup: CDR1 MNHEY, CDR2 SMNVEV (reference sequence). Over several immunoSEQ plates, each subset's genomic DNA was distributed in even portions. Only in-frame clones appear in the TCRdb table, and some are missing; sequencing was by immunoSEQ multiplex PCR. The repertoire holds almost 700,000 clones, roughly 94% seen once, with 24% in the top ten. Regarding this clone: Its antigen is unidentified.

The rearrangement links TRBV27 to TRBJ2-1, with D unclear. The sample taken for sequencing was naive CD8+ T cells sorted from blood. The receptor was isolated from a man aged 25-40 years in good health. CDR3 in DNA: TGTGCCAGCAGTTTATTCGGAAACAATGAGCAGTTCTTC. Its translation is CASSLFGNNEQFF.